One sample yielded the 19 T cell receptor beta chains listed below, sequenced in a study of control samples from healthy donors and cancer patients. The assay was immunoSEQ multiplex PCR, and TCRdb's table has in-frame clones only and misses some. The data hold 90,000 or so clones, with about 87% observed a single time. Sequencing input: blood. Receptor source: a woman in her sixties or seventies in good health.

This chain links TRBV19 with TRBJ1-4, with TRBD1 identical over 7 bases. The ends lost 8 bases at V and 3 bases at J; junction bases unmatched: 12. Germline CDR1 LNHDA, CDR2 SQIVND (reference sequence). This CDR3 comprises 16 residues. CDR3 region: CASATGTGFANEKLFF. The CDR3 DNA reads TGTGCCAGTGCGACAGGGACGGGCTTTGCTAATGAAAAACTGTTTTTT.

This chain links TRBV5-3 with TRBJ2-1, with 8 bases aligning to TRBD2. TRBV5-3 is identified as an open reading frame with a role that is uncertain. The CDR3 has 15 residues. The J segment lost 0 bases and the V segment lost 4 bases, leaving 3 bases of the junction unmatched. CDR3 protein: CARSVAGSSYNEQFF. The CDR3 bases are TGTGCCAGAAGCGTAGCGGGGAGCTCCTACAATGAGCAGTTCTTC.

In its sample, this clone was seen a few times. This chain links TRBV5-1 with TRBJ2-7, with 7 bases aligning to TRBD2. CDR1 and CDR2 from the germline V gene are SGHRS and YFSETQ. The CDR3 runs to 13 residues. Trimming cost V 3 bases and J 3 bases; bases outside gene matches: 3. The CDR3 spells CASSWGGNYEQYF. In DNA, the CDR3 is TGCGCCAGCAGCTGGGGGGGAAACTACGAGCAGTACTTC.

CDR3 amino acids: CASSRWGTGENSPLHF. In DNA form, the CDR3 reads TGTGCCAGCAGCCGATGGGGGACAGGGGAAAATTCACCCCTCCACTTT. This chain links TRBV5-5 with TRBJ1-6; TRBD1 matches at 10 bases. Trimming took 4 bases from V and 7 from J; bases not matched to a gene: 8. This CDR3 comprises 16 residues. Germline V CDR1 and CDR2: SGHKS, YYEKEE (reference sequence). Drawing the rest from reference TRBV5-5 and TRBJ1-6, the complete variable domain is DAGVTQSPTHLIKTRGQQVTLRCSPISGHKSVSWYQQVLGQGPQFIFQYYEKEERGRGNFPDRFSARQFPNYSSELNVNALLLGDSALYLCASSRWGTGENSPLHFGNGTRLTVT.

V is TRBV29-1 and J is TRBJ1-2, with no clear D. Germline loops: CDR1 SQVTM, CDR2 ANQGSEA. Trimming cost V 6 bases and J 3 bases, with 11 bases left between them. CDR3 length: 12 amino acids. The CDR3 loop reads CSVGEGDYGYTF. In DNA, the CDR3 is TGCAGCGTCGGTGAGGGCGACTATGGCTACACCTTC.

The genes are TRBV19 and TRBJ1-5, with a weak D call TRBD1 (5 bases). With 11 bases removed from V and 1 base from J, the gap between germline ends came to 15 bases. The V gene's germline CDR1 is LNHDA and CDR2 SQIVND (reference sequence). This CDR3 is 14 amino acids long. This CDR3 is CAASTGDSNQPQHF. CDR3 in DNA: TGTGCCGCCTCTACAGGAGACAGCAATCAGCCCCAGCATTTT.

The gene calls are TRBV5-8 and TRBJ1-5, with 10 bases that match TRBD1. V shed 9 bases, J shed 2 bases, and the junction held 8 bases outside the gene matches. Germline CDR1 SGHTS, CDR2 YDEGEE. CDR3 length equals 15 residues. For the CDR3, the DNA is TGTGCCACCAAGGACAGGGGGGTTCGCAATCAGCCCCAGCATTTT. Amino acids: CATKDRGVRNQPQHF.

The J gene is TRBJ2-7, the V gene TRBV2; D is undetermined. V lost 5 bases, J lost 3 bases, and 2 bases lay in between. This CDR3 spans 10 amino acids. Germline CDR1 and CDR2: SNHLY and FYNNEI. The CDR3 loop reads CASSNYEQYF. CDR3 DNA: TGTGCCAGCAGTAACTACGAGCAGTACTTC.

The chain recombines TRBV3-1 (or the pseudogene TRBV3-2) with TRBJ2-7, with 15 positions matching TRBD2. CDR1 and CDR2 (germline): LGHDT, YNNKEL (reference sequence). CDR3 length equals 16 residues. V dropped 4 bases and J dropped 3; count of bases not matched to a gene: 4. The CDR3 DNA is TGTGCCAGCAGCCCGGGACTAGCGGGAGGTGTCTACGAGCAGTACTTC. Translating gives CASSPGLAGGVYEQYF.

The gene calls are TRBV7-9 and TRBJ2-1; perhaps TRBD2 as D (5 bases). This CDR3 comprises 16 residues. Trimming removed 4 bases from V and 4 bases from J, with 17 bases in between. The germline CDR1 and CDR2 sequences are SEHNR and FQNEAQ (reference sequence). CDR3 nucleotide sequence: TGTGCCAGCAGCTCTAGAGCGGACCCTCGGTACAATGAGCAGTTCTTC. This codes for CASSSRADPRYNEQFF.

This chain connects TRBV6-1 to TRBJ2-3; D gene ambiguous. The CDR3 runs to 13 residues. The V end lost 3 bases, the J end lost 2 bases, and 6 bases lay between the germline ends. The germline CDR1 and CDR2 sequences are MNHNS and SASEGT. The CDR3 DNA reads TGTGCCAGCAGTGATGATTACACAGATACGCAGTATTTT. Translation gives CASSDDYTDTQYF.

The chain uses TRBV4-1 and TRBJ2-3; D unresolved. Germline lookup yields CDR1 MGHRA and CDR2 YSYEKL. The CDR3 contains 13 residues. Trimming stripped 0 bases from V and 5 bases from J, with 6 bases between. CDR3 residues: CASSQDNGDTQYF. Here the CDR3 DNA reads TGCGCCAGCAGCCAAGATAACGGAGATACGCAGTATTTT.

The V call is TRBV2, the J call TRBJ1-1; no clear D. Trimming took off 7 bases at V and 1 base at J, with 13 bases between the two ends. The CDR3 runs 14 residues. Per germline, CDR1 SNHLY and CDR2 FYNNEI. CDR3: CASTNRGANTEAFF. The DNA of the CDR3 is TGTGCCAGCACCAATCGAGGAGCGAACACTGAAGCTTTCTTT.

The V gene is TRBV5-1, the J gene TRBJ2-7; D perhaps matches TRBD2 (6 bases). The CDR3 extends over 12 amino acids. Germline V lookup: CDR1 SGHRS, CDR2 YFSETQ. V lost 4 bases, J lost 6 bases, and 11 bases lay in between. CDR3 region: CASSLGGAEQYF. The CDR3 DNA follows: TGCGCCAGCAGCCTCGGCGGGGCCGAGCAGTACTTC. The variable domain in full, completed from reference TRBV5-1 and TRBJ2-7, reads KAGVTQTPRYLIKTRGQQVTLSCSPISGHRSVSWYQQTPGQGLQFLFEYFSETQRNKGNFPGRFSGRQFSNSRSEMNVSTLELGDSALYLCASSLGGAEQYFGPGTRLTVT.

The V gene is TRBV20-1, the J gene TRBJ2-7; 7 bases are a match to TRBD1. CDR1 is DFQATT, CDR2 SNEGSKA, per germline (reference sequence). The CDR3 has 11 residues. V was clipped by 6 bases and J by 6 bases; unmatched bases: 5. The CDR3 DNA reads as TGCAGTGCCAATCAGGGGGTCGAGCAGTACTTC. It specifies CSANQGVEQYF.

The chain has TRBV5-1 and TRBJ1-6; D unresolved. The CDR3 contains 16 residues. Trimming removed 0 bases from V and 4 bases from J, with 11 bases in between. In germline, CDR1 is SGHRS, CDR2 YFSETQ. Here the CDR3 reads CASSLERTDYNSPLHF. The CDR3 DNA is TGCGCCAGCAGCTTGGAGAGAACCGATTATAATTCACCCCTCCACTTT.

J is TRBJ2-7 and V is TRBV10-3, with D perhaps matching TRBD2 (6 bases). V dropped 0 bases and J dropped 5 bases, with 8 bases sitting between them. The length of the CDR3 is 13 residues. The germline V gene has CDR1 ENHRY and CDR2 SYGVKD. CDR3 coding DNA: TGTGCCATCAGTGAGTCAGGAGGGCACGAGCAGTACTTC. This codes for CAISESGGHEQYF.

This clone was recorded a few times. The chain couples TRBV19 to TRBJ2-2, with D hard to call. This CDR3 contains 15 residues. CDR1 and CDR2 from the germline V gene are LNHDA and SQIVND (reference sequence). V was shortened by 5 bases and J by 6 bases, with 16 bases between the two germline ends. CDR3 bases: TGTGCCAGTAGTGGATTGCCTCGGGTCCCCGGGGAGCTGTTTTTT. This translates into CASSGLPRVPGELFF.

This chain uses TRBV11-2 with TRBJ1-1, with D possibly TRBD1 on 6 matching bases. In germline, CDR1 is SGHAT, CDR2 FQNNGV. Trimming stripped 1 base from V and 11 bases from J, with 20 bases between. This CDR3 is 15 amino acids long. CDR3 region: CASSLVQTQGPGAFF. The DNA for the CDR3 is TGTGCCAGCAGCTTAGTACAGACCCAGGGGCCAGGGGCTTTCTTT.